This TCR beta chain stems from a study of PD-1 blockade in classical Hodgkin lymphoma. Findings of the study overall: Newly diagnosed patients had baseline TCR diversity that was reportedly lower than that of healthy donors. CD4+ but not CD8+ TCR diversity rose significantly by C4D1. Complete responders' diversity at baseline resembled that of newly diagnosed patients.

For this clone: Its specificity is unknown.

Every patient had relapsed following autologous stem cell transplantation, and cohorts differed in brentuximab vedotin exposure. V lost 3 bases and J lost 4; bases outside the gene matches: 7. From germline, CDR1 is SGDLS and CDR2 YYNGEE. This CDR3 has 14 amino acids. Assay: immunoSEQ multiplex PCR; the TCRdb copy retains only in-frame clones and omits some. The sample shows 40,000 to 55,000 clones, around nine tenths of them seen only once. This TCR came from a human donor with classical Hodgkin lymphoma. This sample comprised peripheral blood mononuclear cells (PBMCs), obtained at baseline. The gene calls are TRBV9 and TRBJ2-7; 7 nucleotides agree with TRBD1. CDR3 DNA: TGTGCCAGCAGCGCGAACGACAGGGCTTACGAGCAGTACTTC. Amino acids: CASSANDRAYEQYF.